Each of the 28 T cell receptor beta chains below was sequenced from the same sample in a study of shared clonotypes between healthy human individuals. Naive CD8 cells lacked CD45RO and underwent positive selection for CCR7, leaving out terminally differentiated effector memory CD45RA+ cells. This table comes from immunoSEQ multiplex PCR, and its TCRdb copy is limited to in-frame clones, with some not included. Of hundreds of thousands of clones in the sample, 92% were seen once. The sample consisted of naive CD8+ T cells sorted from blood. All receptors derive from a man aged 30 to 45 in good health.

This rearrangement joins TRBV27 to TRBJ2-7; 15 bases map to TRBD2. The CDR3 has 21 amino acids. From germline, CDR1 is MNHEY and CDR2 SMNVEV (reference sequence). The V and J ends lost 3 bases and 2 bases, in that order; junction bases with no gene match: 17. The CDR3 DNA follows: TGTGCCAGCAGTTTCCCCCTACGGACTAGCGGGAGGGCCAGGTCGGCCTACGAGCAGTACTTC. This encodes CASSFPLRTSGRARSAYEQYF.

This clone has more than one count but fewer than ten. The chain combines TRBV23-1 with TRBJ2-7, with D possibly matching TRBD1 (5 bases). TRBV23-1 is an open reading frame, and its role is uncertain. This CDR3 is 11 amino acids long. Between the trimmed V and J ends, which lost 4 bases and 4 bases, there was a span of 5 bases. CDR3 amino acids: CASSRTYEQYF. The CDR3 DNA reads TGCGCCAGCAGTCGGACATACGAGCAGTACTTC.

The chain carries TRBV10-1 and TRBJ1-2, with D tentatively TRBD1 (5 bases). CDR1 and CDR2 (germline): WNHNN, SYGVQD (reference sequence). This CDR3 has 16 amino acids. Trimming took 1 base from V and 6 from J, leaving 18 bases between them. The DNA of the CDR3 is TGCGCCAGCAGTGAGTTTCGTATGGGGCGGTCGGATGGCTACACCTTC. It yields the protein CASSEFRMGRSDGYTF.

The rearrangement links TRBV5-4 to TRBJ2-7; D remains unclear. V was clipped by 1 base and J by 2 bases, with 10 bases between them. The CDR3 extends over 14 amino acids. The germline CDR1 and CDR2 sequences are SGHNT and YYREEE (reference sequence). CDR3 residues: CASSLRGETYEQYF. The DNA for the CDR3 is TGTGCCAGCAGCTTGCGTGGCGAAACCTACGAGCAGTACTTC.

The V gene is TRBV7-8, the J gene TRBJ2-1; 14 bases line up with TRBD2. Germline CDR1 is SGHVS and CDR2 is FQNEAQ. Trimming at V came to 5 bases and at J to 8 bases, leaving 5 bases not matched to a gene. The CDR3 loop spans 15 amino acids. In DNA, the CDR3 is TGTGCCAGCAGCGCGGGGACTAGCGGGAGCTATGAGCAGTTCTTC. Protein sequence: CASSAGTSGSYEQFF.

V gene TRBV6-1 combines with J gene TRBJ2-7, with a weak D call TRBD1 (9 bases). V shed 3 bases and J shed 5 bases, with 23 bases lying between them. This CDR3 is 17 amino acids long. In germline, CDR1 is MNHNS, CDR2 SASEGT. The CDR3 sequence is CASSDIPGGTGTDEQYF. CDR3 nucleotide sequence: TGTGCCAGCAGTGATATCCCGGGGGGGACAGGGACCGACGAGCAGTACTTC.

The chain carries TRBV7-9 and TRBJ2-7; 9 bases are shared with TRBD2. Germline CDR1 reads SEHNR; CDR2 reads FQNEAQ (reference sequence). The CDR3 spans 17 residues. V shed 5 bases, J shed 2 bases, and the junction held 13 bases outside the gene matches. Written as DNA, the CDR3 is TGTGCCAGCAGCCCGACCGACCTTGGACTAGCGACCTACGAGCAGTACTTC. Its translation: CASSPTDLGLATYEQYF.

The CDR3 protein is CASSPQAGGSYEQYF. The CDR3 nucleotides read TGTGCCAGCAGTCCCCAGGCAGGGGGCTCCTACGAGCAGTACTTC. The chain couples TRBV27 to TRBJ2-7; 7 bases align to TRBD1. This CDR3 is built from 15 residues. The germline CDR1 and CDR2 sequences are MNHEY and SMNVEV (reference sequence). Trimming at V came to 5 bases and at J to 0 bases, leaving 7 bases not matched to a gene.

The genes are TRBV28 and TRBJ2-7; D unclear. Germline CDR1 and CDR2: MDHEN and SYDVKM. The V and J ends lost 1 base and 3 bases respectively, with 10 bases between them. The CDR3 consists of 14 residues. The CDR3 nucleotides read TGTGCCAGCAGTTTATCCAATGACTTCTACGAGCAGTACTTC. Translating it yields CASSLSNDFYEQYF.

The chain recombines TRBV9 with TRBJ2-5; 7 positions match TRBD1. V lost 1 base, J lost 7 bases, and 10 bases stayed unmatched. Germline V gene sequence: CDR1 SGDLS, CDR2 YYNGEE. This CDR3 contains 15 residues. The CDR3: CASSVRDSPTLTQYF. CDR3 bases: TGTGCCAGCAGCGTACGGGACAGCCCCACCTTGACCCAGTACTTC.

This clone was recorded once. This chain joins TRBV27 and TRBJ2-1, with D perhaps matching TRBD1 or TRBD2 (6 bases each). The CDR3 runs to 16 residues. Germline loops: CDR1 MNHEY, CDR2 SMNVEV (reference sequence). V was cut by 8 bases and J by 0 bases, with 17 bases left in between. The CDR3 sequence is CASATPGGSSYNEQFF. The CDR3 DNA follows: TGTGCCAGCGCCACGCCCGGGGGCAGCTCCTACAATGAGCAGTTCTTC.

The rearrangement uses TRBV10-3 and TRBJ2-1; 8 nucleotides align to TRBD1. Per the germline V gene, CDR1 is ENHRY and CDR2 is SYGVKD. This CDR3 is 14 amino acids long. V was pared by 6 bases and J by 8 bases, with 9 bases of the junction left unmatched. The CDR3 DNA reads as TGTGCCATCAGGGATCCAGGGGGCGTATATGAGCAGTTCTTC. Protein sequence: CAIRDPGGVYEQFF.

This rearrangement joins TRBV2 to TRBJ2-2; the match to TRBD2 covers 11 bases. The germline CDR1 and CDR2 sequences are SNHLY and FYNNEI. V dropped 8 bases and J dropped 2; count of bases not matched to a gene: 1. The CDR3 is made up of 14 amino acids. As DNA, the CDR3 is TGTGCCAGCGGGACTAGCGGCAACACCGGGGAGCTGTTTTTT. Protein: CASGTSGNTGELFF.

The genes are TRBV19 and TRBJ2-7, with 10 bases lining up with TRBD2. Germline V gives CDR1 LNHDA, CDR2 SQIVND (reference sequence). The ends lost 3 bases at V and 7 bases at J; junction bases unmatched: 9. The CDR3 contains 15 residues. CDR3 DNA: TGTGCCAGTAGTATGCGGGCTAGCGGGAGTTGGGAGCAGTACTTC. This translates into CASSMRASGSWEQYF.

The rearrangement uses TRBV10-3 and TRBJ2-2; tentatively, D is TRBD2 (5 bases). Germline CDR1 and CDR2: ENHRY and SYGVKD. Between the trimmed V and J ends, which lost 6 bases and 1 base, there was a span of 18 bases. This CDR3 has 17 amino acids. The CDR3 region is CAISKPEGKRNTGELFF. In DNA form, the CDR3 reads TGTGCCATCAGCAAGCCCGAGGGAAAAAGGAACACCGGGGAGCTGTTTTTT.

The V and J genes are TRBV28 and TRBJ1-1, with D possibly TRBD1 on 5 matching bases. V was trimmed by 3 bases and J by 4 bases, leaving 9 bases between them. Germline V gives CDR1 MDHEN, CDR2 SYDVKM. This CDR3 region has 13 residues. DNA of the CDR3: TGTGCCAGCAGTTTTTTCGGGGGCACTGAAGCTTTCTTT. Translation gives CASSFFGGTEAFF.

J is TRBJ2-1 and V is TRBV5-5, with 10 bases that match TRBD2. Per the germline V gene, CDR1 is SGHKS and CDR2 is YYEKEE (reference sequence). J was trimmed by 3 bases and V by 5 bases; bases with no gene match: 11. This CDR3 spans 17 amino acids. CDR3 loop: CASRQDPSGGHYNEQFF. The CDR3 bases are TGTGCCAGCAGACAGGACCCTAGCGGGGGACACTACAATGAGCAGTTCTTC.

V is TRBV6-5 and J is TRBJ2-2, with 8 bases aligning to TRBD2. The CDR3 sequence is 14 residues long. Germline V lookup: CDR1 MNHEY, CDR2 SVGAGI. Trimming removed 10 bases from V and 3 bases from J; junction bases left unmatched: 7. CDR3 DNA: TGTGCCATTGGGGCGGGGGGATACACCGGGGAGCTGTTTTTT. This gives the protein CAIGAGGYTGELFF.

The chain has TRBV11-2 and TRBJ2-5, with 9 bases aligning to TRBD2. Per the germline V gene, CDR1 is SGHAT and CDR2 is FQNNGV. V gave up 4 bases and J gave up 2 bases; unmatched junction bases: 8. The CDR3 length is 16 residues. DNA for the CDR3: TGTGCCAGCAGCTCCGAACGGACTAGCGCACAAGAGACCCAGTACTTC. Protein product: CASSSERTSAQETQYF.

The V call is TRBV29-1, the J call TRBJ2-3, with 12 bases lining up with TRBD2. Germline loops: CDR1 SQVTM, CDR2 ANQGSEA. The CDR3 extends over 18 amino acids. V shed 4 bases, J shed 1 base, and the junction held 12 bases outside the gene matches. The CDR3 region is CSVGGSSGRDEGTDTQYF. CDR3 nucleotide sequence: TGCAGCGTTGGTGGTTCTAGCGGGAGGGATGAGGGCACAGATACGCAGTATTTT.

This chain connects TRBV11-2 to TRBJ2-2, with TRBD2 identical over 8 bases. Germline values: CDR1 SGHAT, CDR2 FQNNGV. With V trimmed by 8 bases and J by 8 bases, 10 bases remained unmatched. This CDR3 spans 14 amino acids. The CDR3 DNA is TGTGCCAGCTTTCGCGGGAGGATGTCGGGGGAGCTGTTTTTT. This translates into CASFRGRMSGELFF.

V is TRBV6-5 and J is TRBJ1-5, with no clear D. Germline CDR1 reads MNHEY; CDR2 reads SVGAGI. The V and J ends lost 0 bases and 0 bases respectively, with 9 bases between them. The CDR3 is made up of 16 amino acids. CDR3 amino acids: CASSYSWTDSNQPQHF. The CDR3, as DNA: TGTGCCAGCAGTTACTCGTGGACCGATAGCAATCAGCCCCAGCATTTT.

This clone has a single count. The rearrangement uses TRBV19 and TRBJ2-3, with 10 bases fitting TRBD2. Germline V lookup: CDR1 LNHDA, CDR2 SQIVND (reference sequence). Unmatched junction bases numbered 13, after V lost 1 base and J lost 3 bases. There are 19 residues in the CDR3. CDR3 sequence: CASSIGVASGSFRTDTQYF. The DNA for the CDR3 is TGTGCCAGTAGTATAGGAGTGGCTAGCGGGAGTTTTCGTACAGATACGCAGTATTTT.

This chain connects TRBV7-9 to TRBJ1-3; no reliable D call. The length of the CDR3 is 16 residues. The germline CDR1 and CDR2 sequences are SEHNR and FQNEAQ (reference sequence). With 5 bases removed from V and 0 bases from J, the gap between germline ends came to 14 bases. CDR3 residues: CASSPTGGYSGNTIYF. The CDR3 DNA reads TGTGCCAGCAGCCCCACGGGAGGGTACTCTGGAAACACCATATATTTT.

The CDR3 DNA is TGTGCCAGTAGTTATCGCGGCAATGAGCAGTTCTTC. It is translated as CASSYRGNEQFF. This chain links TRBV19 with TRBJ2-1; D remains ambiguous. Germline CDR1 LNHDA, CDR2 SQIVND (reference sequence). V lost 5 bases, J lost 6 bases, and 8 bases lay in between. This CDR3 is 12 amino acids long.

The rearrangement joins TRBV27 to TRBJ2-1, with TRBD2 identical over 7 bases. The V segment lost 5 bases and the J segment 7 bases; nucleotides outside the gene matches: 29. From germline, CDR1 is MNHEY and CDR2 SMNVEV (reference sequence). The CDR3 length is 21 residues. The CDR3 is CASSGDDGSFPSGTAENEQFF. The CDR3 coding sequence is TGTGCCAGCAGTGGAGATGACGGGAGTTTCCCCAGCGGGACTGCTGAAAATGAGCAGTTCTTC.

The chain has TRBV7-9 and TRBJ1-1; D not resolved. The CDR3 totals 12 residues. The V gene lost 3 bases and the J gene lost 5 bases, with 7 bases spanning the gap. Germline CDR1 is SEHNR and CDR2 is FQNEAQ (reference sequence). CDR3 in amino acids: CASSLVRTEAFF. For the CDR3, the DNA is TGTGCCAGCAGCTTGGTGAGGACTGAAGCTTTCTTT.

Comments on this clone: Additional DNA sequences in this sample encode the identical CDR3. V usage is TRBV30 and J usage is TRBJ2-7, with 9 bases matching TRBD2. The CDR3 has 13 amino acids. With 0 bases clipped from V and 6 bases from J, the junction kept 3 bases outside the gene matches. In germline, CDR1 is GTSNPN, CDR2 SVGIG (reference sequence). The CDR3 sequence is CAWSVAGGGEQYF. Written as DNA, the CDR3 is TGTGCCTGGAGTGTAGCGGGAGGTGGCGAGCAGTACTTC.